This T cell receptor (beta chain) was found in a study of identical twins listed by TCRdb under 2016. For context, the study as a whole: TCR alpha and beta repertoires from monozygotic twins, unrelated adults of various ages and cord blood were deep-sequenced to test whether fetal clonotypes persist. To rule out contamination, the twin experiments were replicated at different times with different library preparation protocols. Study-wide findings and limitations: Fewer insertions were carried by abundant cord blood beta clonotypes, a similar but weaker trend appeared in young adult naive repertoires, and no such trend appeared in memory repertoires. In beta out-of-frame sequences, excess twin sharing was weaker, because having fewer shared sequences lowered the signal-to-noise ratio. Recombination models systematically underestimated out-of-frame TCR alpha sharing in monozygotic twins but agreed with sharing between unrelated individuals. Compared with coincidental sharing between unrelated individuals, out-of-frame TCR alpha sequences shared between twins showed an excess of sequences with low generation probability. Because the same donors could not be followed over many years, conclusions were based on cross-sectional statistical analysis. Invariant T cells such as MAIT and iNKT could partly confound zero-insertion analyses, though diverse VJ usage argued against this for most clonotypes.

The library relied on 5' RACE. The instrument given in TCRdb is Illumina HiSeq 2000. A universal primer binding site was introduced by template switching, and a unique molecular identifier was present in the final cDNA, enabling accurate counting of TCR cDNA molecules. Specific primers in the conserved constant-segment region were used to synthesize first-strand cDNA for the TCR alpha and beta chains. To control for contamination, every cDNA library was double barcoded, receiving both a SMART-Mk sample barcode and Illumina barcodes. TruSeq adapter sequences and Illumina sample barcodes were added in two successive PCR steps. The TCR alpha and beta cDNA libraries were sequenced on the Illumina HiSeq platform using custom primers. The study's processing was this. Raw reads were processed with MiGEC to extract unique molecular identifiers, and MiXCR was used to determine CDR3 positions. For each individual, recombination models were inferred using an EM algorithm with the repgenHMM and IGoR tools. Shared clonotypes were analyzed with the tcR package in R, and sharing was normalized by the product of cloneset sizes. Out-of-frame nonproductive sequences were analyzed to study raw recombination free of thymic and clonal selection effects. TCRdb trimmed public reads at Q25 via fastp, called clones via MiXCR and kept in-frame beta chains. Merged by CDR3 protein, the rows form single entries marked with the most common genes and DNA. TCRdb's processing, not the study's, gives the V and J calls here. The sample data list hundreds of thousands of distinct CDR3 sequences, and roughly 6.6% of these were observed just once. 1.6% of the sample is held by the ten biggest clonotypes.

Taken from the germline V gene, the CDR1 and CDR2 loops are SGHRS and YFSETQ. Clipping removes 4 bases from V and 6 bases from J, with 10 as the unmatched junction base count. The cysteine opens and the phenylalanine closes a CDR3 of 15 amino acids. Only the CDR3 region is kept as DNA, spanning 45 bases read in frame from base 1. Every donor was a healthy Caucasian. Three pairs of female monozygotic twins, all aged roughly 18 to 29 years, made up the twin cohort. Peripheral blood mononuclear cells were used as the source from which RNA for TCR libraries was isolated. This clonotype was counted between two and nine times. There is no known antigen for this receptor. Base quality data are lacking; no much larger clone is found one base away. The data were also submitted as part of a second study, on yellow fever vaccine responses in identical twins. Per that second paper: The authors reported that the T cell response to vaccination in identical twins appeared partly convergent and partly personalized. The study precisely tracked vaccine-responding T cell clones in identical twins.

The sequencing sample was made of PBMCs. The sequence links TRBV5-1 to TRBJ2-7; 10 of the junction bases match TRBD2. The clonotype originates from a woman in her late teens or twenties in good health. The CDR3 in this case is CASSISAGGLGEQYF. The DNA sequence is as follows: TGCGCCAGCAGCATTTCAGCGGGAGGGCTCGGCGAGCAGTACTTC.